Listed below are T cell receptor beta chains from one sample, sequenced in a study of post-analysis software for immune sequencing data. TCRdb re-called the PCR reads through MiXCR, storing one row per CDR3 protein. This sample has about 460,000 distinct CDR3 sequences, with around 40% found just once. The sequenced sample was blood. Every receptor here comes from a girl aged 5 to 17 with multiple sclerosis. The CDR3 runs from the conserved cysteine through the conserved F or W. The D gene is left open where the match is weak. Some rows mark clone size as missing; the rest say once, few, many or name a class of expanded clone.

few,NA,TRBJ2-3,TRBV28,CASSLAGSDTQYF,TGTGCCAGCAGTTTAGCGGGATCGGATACGCAGTATTTT
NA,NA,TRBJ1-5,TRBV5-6,CASSLGPTSGQPQHF,TGCGCCAGCAGCTTAGGACCTACGAGCGGTCAGCCCCAGCATTTT
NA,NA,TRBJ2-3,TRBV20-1,CSATNQGSTDTQYF,TGCAGTGCTACAAACCAGGGGAGCACAGATACGCAGTATTTT
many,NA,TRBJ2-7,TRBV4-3,CASSQDSGRDHEQYF,TGCGCCAGCAGCCAAGATAGTGGCAGGGACCACGAGCAGTACTTC
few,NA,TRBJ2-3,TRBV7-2,CASSLGVSFETDTQYF,TGTGCCAGCAGCTTAGGGGTCAGCTTCGAAACAGATACGCAGTATTTT
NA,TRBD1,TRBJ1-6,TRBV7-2,CASSPGQGNSPLHF,TGTGCCAGCAGCCCGGGACAGGGGAATTCACCCCTCCACTTT
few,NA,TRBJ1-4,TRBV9,CASSPVGLPNEKLFF,TGTGCCAGCAGCCCCGTGGGTTTGCCTAATGAAAAACTGTTTTTT
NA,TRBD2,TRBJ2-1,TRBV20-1,CSARSGSTYNEQFF,TGCAGTGCTAGGAGCGGGAGTACCTACAATGAGCAGTTCTTC
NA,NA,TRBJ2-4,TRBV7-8,CASSLGWNSVDIQYF,TGTGCCAGCAGCTTGGGGTGGAACAGTGTTGACATTCAGTACTTC
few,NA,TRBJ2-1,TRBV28,CASSPIGLDSYNEQFF,TGTGCCAGCAGTCCCATCGGGTTAGACTCCTACAATGAGCAGTTCTTC
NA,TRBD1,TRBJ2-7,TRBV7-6,CASSFDRGAYEQYF,TGTGCCAGCAGCTTCGACAGGGGGGCCTACGAGCAGTACTTC
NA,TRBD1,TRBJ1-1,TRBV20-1,CSARTGGVDEAFF,TGCAGTGCGAGGACAGGGGGCGTGGATGAAGCTTTCTTT
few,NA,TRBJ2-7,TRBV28,CASSFSAGTLNYEQYF,TGTGCCAGCAGTTTCTCAGCCGGGACCCTAAACTACGAGCAGTACTTC
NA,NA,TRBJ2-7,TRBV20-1,CSARMGPGFYEQYF,TGCAGTGCTAGGATGGGACCGGGTTTCTACGAGCAGTACTTC
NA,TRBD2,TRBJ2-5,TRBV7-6,CASSLRAGAGGHQETQYF,TGTGCCAGCAGCCTCCGGGCAGGGGCGGGAGGCCACCAAGAGACCCAGTACTTC
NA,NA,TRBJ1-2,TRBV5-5,CASSLDSGTFYGYTF,TGTGCCAGCAGCTTGGATTCGGGGACGTTCTATGGCTACACCTTC
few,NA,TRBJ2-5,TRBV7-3,CASSLTLTGSQETQYF,TGTGCCAGCAGCTTAACGCTAACAGGGTCTCAAGAGACCCAGTACTTC
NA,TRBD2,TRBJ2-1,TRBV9,CASSVDGLADEQFF,TGTGCCAGCAGCGTAGACGGACTAGCCGATGAGCAGTTCTTC
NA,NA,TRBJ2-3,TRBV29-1,CSVSTRFTDTQYF,TGCAGCGTTTCTACTAGGTTCACAGATACGCAGTATTTT
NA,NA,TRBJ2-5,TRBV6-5,CASSMGHRETQYF,TGTGCCAGCAGTATGGGACACCGGGAGACCCAGTACTTC
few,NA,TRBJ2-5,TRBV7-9,CASSLVVGEQYF,TGTGCCAGCAGCTTAGTTGTTGGGGAGCAGTACTTC
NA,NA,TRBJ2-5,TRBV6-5,CASRETKQETQYF,TGTGCCAGCAGGGAGACAAAGCAAGAGACCCAGTACTTC
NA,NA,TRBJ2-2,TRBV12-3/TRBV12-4,CASSLTAGGNTGELFF,TGTGCCAGCAGTTTAACCGCGGGCGGGAACACCGGGGAGCTGTTTTTT
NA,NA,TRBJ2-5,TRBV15,CATSSNGQPQETQYF,TGTGCCACCAGCAGCAATGGACAGCCACAAGAGACCCAGTACTTC
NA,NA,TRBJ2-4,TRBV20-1,CSASGQGKNIQYF,TGCAGTGCTAGTGGTCAGGGCAAAAACATTCAGTACTTC
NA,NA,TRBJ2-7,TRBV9,CASSPSRHSYEQYF,TGTGCCAGCAGCCCCTCCAGGCACTCCTACGAGCAGTACTTC
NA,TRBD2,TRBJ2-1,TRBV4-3,CASSQPFRLAGEGNSYNEQFF,TGCGCCAGCAGCCAACCTTTCCGACTAGCGGGAGAGGGTAACTCCTACAATGAGCAGTTCTTC
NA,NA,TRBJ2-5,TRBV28,CASSQPAGQGPETQYF,TGTGCCAGCAGTCAACCCGCCGGCCAAGGACCAGAGACCCAGTACTTC
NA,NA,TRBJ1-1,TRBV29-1,CSGWGQWNTEAFF,TGCAGCGGTTGGGGACAATGGAACACTGAAGCTTTCTTT
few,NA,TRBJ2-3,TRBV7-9,CASSSTNNDTQYF,TGTGCCAGCAGCTCAACTAATAACGATACGCAGTATTTT
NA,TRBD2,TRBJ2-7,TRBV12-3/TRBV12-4,CASSWAGEGDEQYF,TGTGCCAGCAGTTGGGCGGGAGAAGGGGACGAGCAGTACTTC
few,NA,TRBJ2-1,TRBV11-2,CASSLDAPEQFF,TGTGCCAGCAGCTTAGATGCGCCTGAGCAGTTCTTC
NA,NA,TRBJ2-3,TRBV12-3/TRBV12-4,CASSRILCTDTQYF,TGTGCCAGCAGCCGTATCTTGTGCACAGATACGCAGTATTTT
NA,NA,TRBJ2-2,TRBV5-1,CASSFFRGAGVTNTGELFF,TGCGCCAGCAGCTTCTTCAGGGGCGCGGGAGTAACGAACACCGGGGAGCTGTTTTTT
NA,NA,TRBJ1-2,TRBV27,CASSLNGLSDGYTF,TGTGCCAGCAGTTTAAATGGCCTATCGGATGGCTACACCTTC
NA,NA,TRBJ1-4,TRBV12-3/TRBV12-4,CASRNRELFF,TGTGCCAGCAGAAACAGGGAACTGTTTTTT
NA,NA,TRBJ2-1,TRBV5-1,CASSLYVVEEQFF,TGCGCCAGCAGCTTGTACGTGGTAGAGGAGCAGTTCTTC
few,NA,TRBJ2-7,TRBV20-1,CSAQFSHYEQYF,TGCAGTGCCCAGTTCTCCCACTACGAGCAGTACTTC
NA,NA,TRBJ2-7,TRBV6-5,CASARDGEYEQYF,TGTGCCAGCGCACGGGACGGGGAGTACGAGCAGTACTTC